This TCR beta chain is from a study of blood T cells in healthy people across ages. Whole-study results and caveats: Donor CMV status was unknown, possibly confounding expanded clonotype changes.

A second about 7 to 11 cycle PCR used barcoded and J-beta primers. One entry per CDR3 protein results from TCRdb running MiXCR on the 5' RACE reads. The sample has hundreds of thousands of distinct CDR3 sequences, roughly 50% seen once. The ends were cut back, 7 bases at V and 6 bases at J, with 15 bases in the middle. The CDR3 runs to 13 residues. Per germline, CDR1 MDHEN and CDR2 SYDVKM. This clonotype turned up a few times. Antigen unknown. The sample was blood. This clonotype was obtained from a woman aged 55-69 years in good health. V and J are TRBV28 and TRBJ2-5; D is perhaps TRBD1 (6 bases). Here the CDR3 DNA reads TGTGCCAGCAATACAGGGACGGGGAAGACCCAGTACTTC. Amino acid sequence: CASNTGTGKTQYF.